This is a list of T cell receptor beta chains from one sample in a study of cytomegalovirus exposure and HLA in healthy donors. Here immunoSEQ multiplex PCR was the method, and the copy in TCRdb shows in-frame clones only, minus some. The sample lists 90,000 to 150,000 clones, 77% occurring once. Sequencing input: PBMCs. These receptors were obtained from a man between 18 and 29 years old in good health and CMV-seropositive. The CDR3 runs from the conserved cysteine through the conserved F or W. Fields, in order: V gene, J gene, D gene, clone size, CDR3 DNA, CDR3 protein. D genes are given only for firm matches. Some rows have no size entry. The others give once, few or many, or a class for an expanded clone.

TRBV9	TRBJ1-1	.	.	TGTGCCAGCAGCGTAGAGGCGGGGGCGGACACTGAAGCTTTCTTT	CASSVEAGADTEAFF
TRBV6-5	TRBJ1-6	.	once	TGTGCCAGCAGTTACGGGGGGACGATTAACTCACCCCTCCACTTT	CASSYGGTINSPLHF
TRBV7-2	TRBJ2-1	.	.	TGTGCCAGCAGCTCGCCGGTCCTCGTTCTCAATGAGCAGTTCTTC	CASSSPVLVLNEQFF
TRBV5-1	TRBJ1-3	.	.	TGCGCCAGCAGCTTGGCCCGACAGAGCGACTCTGGAAACACCATATATTTT	CASSLARQSDSGNTIYF
TRBV5-6	TRBJ2-3	TRBD1	.	TGTGCCAGCTTCGGGACAGGGGGCACAGATACGCAGTATTTT	CASFGTGGTDTQYF
TRBV2	TRBJ1-1	.	.	TGTGCCAGCAGTCGACAGATCACGAACACTGAAGCTTTCTTT	CASSRQITNTEAFF
TRBV7-8	TRBJ1-3	.	.	TGTGCCAGCAGCTTAGAGGGGGGGCCTGGAAACGCCATATATTTT	CASSLEGGPGNAIYF
TRBV5-1	TRBJ2-7	TRBD2	once	TGCGCCAGCAGACTAGCGGGAGGCATGGACGAGCAGTACTTC	CASRLAGGMDEQYF
TRBV6-6	TRBJ2-7	.	few	TGTGCCAGCAGTGACCCAGGGGGGTTCTACGAGCAGTACTTC	CASSDPGGFYEQYF
TRBV6-6	TRBJ1-2	.	.	TGTGCCAGTGAAACTCAGGGTGGGGGGGATGGCTACACCTTC	CASETQGGGDGYTF
TRBV15	TRBJ2-3	.	.	TGTGCCACCAGCAGAGATCGTACTAGCACAGATACGCAGTATTTT	CATSRDRTSTDTQYF
TRBV11-3	TRBJ2-5	.	.	TGTGCCAGCAGCTTCGGCGTTCGGGAAGAGACCCAGTACTTC	CASSFGVREETQYF
TRBV6-9	TRBJ1-5	TRBD1	.	TGTGCCAGCAGCCGGACGACAGGGGACGAGAATCAGCCCCAGCATTTT	CASSRTTGDENQPQHF
TRBV6-6	TRBJ1-1	.	.	TGTGCCAGCAGTTACTTGGGTAGGGGGAACACTGAAGCTTTCTTT	CASSYLGRGNTEAFF
TRBV6-5	TRBJ1-1	TRBD1	.	TGTGCCAGCAGTTACCTCACACAGGGGCCCACTGAAGCTTTCTTT	CASSYLTQGPTEAFF
TRBV11-2	TRBJ2-2	.	.	TGTGCCAGCAGCTTAGGAGGGCCCGGGGAGCTGTTTTTT	CASSLGGPGELFF
TRBV4-1	TRBJ1-6	.	.	TGCGCCAGCAGCCAAGACTGGAGGAGCTCCTATAATTCACCCCTCCACTTT	CASSQDWRSSYNSPLHF